The entry below describes one T cell receptor (beta chain). Its antigen target is currently unknown. Base qualities are not recorded, but no much larger clone differs from it by a single base. This sample was taken from a study of T cell clones after liver transplantation (dated by TCRdb to the late 2010s). With regard to the full study: The samples were obtained from ITN030ST, a randomized trial that attempted immunosuppression withdrawal within 2 years after liver transplantation. After a pre-transplant mixed lymphocyte reaction, TCRbeta sequencing was used to pinpoint donor-reactive T cell clones, which were subsequently tracked in post-transplant blood. As an antigen-independent comparator for donor-reactive sequences, third party-reactive TCRbeta sequences were also identified from pre-transplant MLRs. Of the eight recipients, a few were HCV-positive, while the remaining recipients had been transplanted for non-autoimmune, non-viral indications. The subjects received no induction therapy and were kept on standard immunosuppression until randomization at 12-24 months post-transplant. Tolerance was defined as complete withdrawal of immunosuppression for at least one year without a rise in liver enzymes beyond twice the upper limit of normal. Blood samples were collected pre-transplant, pre-randomization before withdrawal, and post-randomization after either complete withdrawal or failed withdrawal. The study cohort included 8 liver transplant recipients, of whom 3 were classified as tolerant and 5 as non-tolerant. The investigation overall reported the following: Since no allograft tissue specimens were available, donor-reactive T cells may have migrated into the graft instead of being deleted. The conclusions were considered preliminary, being limited by small, heterogeneous patient numbers and non-standardized post-transplant time points. In 5 of 8 subjects, circulating donor-reactive CD4 TCRbeta sequences decreased significantly after transplant, regardless of tolerance or HCV status. Donor-reactive sequences declined more than third party-reactive ones, suggesting partial antigen-specific deletion unrelated to withdrawal success. After accounting for repertoire turnover, donor-reactive detection was significantly reduced in 7 of 8 subjects for CD4 and 8 of 8 for CD8. Low numbers of available donor cells limited the measurable donor-reactive repertoire in a couple of subjects.

At the junction V is shortened by 3 bases and J by 3 bases; bases outside the gene matches: 26. The cysteine opens and the phenylalanine closes a CDR3 of 23 amino acids. The retained sequence is limited to the CDR3, 69 bases, with the frame set at the first base. The CDR1 and CDR2 encoded by the germline V gene are MDHEN and SYDVKM. Unstimulated PBMCs, after thawing, were stained for CD3, CD4 and CD8 and then FACS-sorted into CD3+CD4+ and CD3+CD8+ populations. Randomization to immunosuppression withdrawal applied to every one of the 8 studied subjects. Genomic DNA was isolated with the Qiagen DNeasy Blood and Tissue Kit. Using immunoSEQ, frozen genomic DNA was subjected to high-throughput TCRbeta CDR3 sequencing, a process that included PCR amplification, mapping, bias correction and internal controls. Under the source paper's analysis protocol: Productive rearrangements were retained, and unique TCRbeta sequences were defined by the CDR3 nucleotide sequence together with the V and J gene. For a sequence to be called donor-reactive, it needed a frequency of at least 0.01% and at least 5-fold expansion in CFSE-low cells compared with unstimulated pre-transplant cells. Minimum frequency thresholds were set for each subject based on the unstimulated sample with the lowest template count, ensuring at least 90% detection power. Jensen-Shannon divergence between the top 1000 TCRbeta sequences post- versus pre-transplant served as the measure of repertoire turnover. Two-sided Fisher's exact tests were used to test for changes in the detection of donor-reactive sequences. TCRdb provides this immuneACCESS table in a form limited to in-frame rearrangements. Some clones are lacking; in checked studies, under half of them reflect an unresolved V gene, and why the rest are absent is not known. V and J calls and clone size are copied from that table; D and trimming were computed from the DNA. The sample includes 65,000 to 70,000 clones, with 80% to 95% observed a single time. Of the sample, less than 1% falls within the top ten clones.

This material consisted of CD4+ T cells from blood, taken about 25 months after liver transplant. The sequence links TRBV28 to TRBJ2-7; 13 of the junction bases match TRBD2. The receptor was derived from a human patient who received a liver transplant. After a transplant, the graft donor may have provided part of the T cells. The CDR3 region: CASSFLFGLAGDPTLQSIYEQYF. The sequenced DNA is TGTGCCAGCAGTTTTTTATTCGGACTAGCGGGAGACCCTACCCTTCAGTCCATCTACGAGCAGTACTTC.